Described below is a single T cell receptor (beta chain) sequence and its context. Its specific antigen is unknown. No much larger clone exists at a distance of one base, and base qualities are not known. Patients with autoimmune disease history or receiving systemic immunosuppression were excluded from the trial. In every dose cohort, peripheral blood was drawn for TCR sequencing at baseline, cycle 4 day 1, and cycle 7 day 1. Samples were obtained from an open-label, multicenter, first-in-human phase I dose-escalation trial of ivuxolimab. Adults with locally advanced or metastatic melanoma, renal cell, hepatocellular, or head and neck squamous cell carcinoma were enrolled in the trial. Before TCR sequencing, CD4+ T cells and CD8+ T cells from peripheral blood were sorted into separate populations. Genomic DNA was isolated from the sorted cells so that the TCRbeta CDR3 region could be sequenced. The immunoSEQ Assay was used to sequence the TCRbeta CDR3 regions. Entries here come from immuneACCESS through TCRdb and include only in-frame sequences with V and J called. Some clones fail to appear in such tables; in the studies checked, an unresolved V gene covers under half of the shortfall, and the cause of the remainder is unknown. The sample table records 80,000 to 100,000 clones; around 94% of these occur just once. 0.15% to 0.2% of the sample is held by the ten biggest clonotypes.

These data come from a study of OX40 agonist ivuxolimab in advanced cancers. Background on the whole study: The costimulatory receptor OX40 (CD134) was targeted by ivuxolimab, a fully human IgG2 agonistic monoclonal antibody. The purpose of peripheral TCRbeta sequencing was to test whether ivuxolimab changed TCR sequence diversity and led to clonal T-cell expansion. The paper reports the monotherapy dose-escalation portion (N of about 50 patients) of the phase I ivuxolimab trial. In the dose-escalation cohort, 65% to 90% of patients were male, and the mean age was approximately 60 years, with a range of roughly 20 to 85. Partial responses occurred in three dose-escalation patients, of whom one had hepatocellular carcinoma and two had cutaneous melanoma. Prior anti-PD-1, anti-PD-L1 or anti-CTLA-4 therapy was permitted, and 30% to 50% of dose-escalation patients had received checkpoint inhibitors. Of the roughly 51 dose-escalation patients, hepatocellular carcinoma was present in about 20, melanoma in some 15, renal cell carcinoma in 9 and head and neck cancer in 9. Intravenous ivuxolimab was administered to patients every 2 weeks at six dose levels: 0.01, 0.1, 0.3, 1.5, 3 and 10 mg/kg. Results and caveats for the whole study, not just this receptor: Low levels of normalized T-cell clonal expansion were also seen in some patients who did not respond. Antigen specificity was not determined for the clonally expanded peripheral T cells. After ivuxolimab, expanded clones were on average more numerous among CD8+ T cells than among CD4+ T cells. Partial responders in the 0.1-3.0 mg/kg groups had among the lowest normalized peripheral clonal expansion, especially among CD8+ T cells. Clonal expansion of both CD4+ and CD8+ blood T cells was observed from baseline to week 6 at doses 0.1 to 3.0 mg/kg.

Sample: CD4+ or CD8+ T cells sorted from blood, taken in a trial of the OX40 agonist ivuxolimab. The TCR sequence derives from an adult with an advanced solid tumor such as melanoma, head and neck, liver or kidney cancer.

The CDR3 corresponds to CASSPESGSPLHF. The DNA reads as follows: TGCGCCAGCAGCCCCGAATCGGGGTCACCCCTCCACTTT. The chain links TRBV5-1 with TRBJ1-6; no D segment can be confidently identified. There are 13 amino acids in the CDR3, from cysteine to phenylalanine inclusive. Here the CDR3 DNA is all that survives: 39 bases in frame from base 1. V is clipped by 4 bases and J by 10 bases, and the sequence between their germline boundaries is 12 bases long. As encoded in the germline V gene, CDR1 is SGHRS while CDR2 is YFSETQ.